Given below is one T cell receptor beta chain in context. Its matching antigen is unknown. This sample is drawn from a study of beta chain features in type 1 diabetes. Study conclusions and caveats: VDJ junctions sequenced from type 1 diabetes patients showed fewer insertions and more deletions.

Expressed TCRB transcripts were sequenced after all isolated RNA was converted to cDNA. Here immunoSEQ multiplex PCR was the method, and the copy in TCRdb shows in-frame clones only, minus some. Of about 140,000 clones listed, 9.5% to 10% are singletons. The receptor was derived from a woman aged 40 to 50 in good health. Sequencing was carried out using central memory CD4+ T cells from blood.

The DNA for the CDR3 is TGTGCCAGCAGTGCCACCGGGACAGGGGGCTATGGCTACACCTTC. Residues: CASSATGTGGYGYTF. The chain employs TRBV6-4 and TRBJ1-2; TRBD1 aligns across 11 bases. With 4 bases clipped from V and 4 bases from J, the junction kept 5 bases outside the gene matches. There are 15 residues in the CDR3. The germline V gene encodes CDR1 MRHNA and CDR2 SNTAGT.